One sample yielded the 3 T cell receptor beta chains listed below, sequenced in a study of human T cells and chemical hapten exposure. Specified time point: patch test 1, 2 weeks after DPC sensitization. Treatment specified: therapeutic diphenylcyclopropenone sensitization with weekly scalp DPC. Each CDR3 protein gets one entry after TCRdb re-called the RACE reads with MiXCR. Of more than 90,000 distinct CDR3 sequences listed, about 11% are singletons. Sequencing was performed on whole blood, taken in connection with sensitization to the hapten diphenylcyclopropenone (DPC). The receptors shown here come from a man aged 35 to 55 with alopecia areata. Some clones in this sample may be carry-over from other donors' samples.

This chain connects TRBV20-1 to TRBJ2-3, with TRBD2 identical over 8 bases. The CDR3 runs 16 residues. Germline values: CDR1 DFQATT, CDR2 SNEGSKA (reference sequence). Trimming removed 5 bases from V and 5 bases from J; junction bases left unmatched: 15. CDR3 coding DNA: TGCAGTGCTCCTACTTTAGAAGCGGGAGTGCTAGATACGCAGTATTTT. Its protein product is CSAPTLEAGVLDTQYF.

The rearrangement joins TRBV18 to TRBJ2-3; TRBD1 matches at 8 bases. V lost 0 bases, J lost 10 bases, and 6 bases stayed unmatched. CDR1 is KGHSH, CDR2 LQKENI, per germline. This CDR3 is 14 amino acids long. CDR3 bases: TGTGCCAGCTCACCACCTGCGGGACAGGAAGCGCAGTATTTT. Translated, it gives CASSPPAGQEAQYF. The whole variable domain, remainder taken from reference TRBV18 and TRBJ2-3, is NAGVMQNPRHLVRRRGQEARLRCSPMKGHSHVYWYRQLPEEGLKFMVYLQKENIIDESGMPKERFSAEFPKEGPSILRIQQVVRGDSAAYFCASSPPAGQEAQYFGPGTRLTVL.

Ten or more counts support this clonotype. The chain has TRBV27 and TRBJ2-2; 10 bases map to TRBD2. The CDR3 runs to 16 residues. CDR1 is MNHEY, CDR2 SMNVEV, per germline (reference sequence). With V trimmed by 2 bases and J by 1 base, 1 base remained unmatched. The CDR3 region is CASSLGLAVNTGELFF. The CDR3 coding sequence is TGTGCCAGCAGTTTAGGACTAGCGGTGAACACCGGGGAGCTGTTTTTT.